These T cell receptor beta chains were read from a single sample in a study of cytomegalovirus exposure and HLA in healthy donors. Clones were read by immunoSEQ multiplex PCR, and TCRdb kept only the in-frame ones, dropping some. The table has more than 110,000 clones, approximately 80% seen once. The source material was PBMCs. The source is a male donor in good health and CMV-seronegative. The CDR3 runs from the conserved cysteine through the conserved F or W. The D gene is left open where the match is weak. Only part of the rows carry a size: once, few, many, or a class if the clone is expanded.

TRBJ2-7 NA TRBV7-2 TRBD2 TGTGCCAGCAGCACGCGGCGGGGGGAGAACGAGCAGTACTTC CASSTRRGENEQYF
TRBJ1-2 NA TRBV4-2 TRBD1 TGTGCCAGTTGGACAGGCGATGGCTACACCTTC CASWTGDGYTF
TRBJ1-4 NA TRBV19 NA TGTGCCAGTAGTACTGCCCTCCAGGGGACTAATGAAAAACTGTTTTTT CASSTALQGTNEKLFF
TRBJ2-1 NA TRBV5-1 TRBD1 TGCGCCAGCAGAGGGACAGGGGGCTTCTACGCCTACAATGAGCAGTTCTTC CASRGTGGFYAYNEQFF
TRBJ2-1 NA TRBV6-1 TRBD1 TGTGCCAGCGTGCCGGGACAGGCCTACAATGAGCAGTTCTTC CASVPGQAYNEQFF
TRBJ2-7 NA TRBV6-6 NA TGTGCCAGCACCATCGGGGGTGAACCGTACTTC CASTIGGEPYF
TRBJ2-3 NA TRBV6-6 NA TGTGCCAGCAGTGGGGGACGGGGGTCAGATACGCAGTATTTT CASSGGRGSDTQYF
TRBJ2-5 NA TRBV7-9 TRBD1 TGTGCCAGCAGCATCGGGACAGGGAGGGTAGAGACCCAGTACTTC CASSIGTGRVETQYF
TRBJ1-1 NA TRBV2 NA TGTGCCAGCAGTGAAGCAACCGGGGGTAGTTGGAACACTGAAGCTTTCTTT CASSEATGGSWNTEAFF
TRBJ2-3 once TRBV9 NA TGTGCCAGCAGCGTATCTCCCGACTTCGCAGATACGCAGTATTTT CASSVSPDFADTQYF
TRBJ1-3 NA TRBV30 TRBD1 TGTGCCTGGAGTGTACGTCACAGGGGCTCTGGAAACACCATATATTTT CAWSVRHRGSGNTIYF
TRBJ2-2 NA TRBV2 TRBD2 TGTGCCAGCCGGGGGGGGCCGACCGGGGAGCTGTTTTTT CASRGGPTGELFF
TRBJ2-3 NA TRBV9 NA TGTGCCAGCAGCGTACGCAGCGTCAGCACAGATACGCAGTATTTT CASSVRSVSTDTQYF
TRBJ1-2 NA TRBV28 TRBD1 TGTGCCAGCAGTTTAAGGGGGGGCAGGGGGCGGCCGTTC CASSLRGGRGRPF
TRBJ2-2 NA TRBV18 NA TGTGCCAGCTCACCATCGACTACTCCAACCGGGGAGCTGTTTTTT CASSPSTTPTGELFF
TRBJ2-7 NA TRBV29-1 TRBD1 TGCAGCGGGAGGAGGACAGGGGATCGCGAGCAGTACTTC CSGRRTGDREQYF
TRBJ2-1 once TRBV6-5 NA TGTGCCAGCAGTTACGCGGCAAAGGAGTTCTTC CASSYAAKEFF
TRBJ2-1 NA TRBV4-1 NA TGCGCCAGCAGCCAAGCCCAAACTAGTTTCCCCCGCGATGAGCAGTTCTTC CASSQAQTSFPRDEQFF
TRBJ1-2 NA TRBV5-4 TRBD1 TGTGCCAGCAGCTGGGACAGGAACTATGGCTACACCTTC CASSWDRNYGYTF
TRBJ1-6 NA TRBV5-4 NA TGTGCCAGCAGCTTGGACTGGGCCAATTCACCCCTCCACTTT CASSLDWANSPLHF
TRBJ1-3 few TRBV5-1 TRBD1 TGCGCCAGCAGCCGACAGGGGGCTGGTGGAAACACCATATATTTT CASSRQGAGGNTIYF
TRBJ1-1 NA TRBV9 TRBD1 TGTGCCAGCAGCCCTCGACAGGGTATGAACACTGAAGCTTTCTTT CASSPRQGMNTEAFF
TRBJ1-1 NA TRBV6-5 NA TGTGCCAGCAGTTACCAGAATATGAACACTGAAGCTTTCTTT CASSYQNMNTEAFF
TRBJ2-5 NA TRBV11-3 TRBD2 TGTGCCAGCAGCAGAGCGGGGGGGCCTGGAGAGACCCAGTACTTC CASSRAGGPGETQYF
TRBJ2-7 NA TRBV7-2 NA TGTGCCAGCAGCTTAATCCAGGGCGGCACCTACGAGCAGTACTTC CASSLIQGGTYEQYF
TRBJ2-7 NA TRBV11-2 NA TGTGCCAGCAGCGTCCCCCCGGGTTACGAGCAGTACTTC CASSVPPGYEQYF
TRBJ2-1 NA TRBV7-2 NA TGTGCCAGCAGCTTAGCGGGGGGGCCGTCCAATGAGCAGTTCTTC CASSLAGGPSNEQFF
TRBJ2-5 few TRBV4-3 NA TGCGCCAGCAGCCAAGTGGTGAGCGGACGAGAGACCCAGTACTTC CASSQVVSGRETQYF
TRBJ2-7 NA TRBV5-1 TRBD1 TGCGCCAGCAGCTTGGGGGCCTTTGGGCAGGGGGCCTACGAGCAGTACTTC CASSLGAFGQGAYEQYF